A single sample gave rise to the 4 T cell receptor beta chains below, sequenced in a study of regulatory T cells in long-lasting Graves disease. HTBI primers from iRepertoire and Arm-PCR of CDR3 regions yielded the TCR beta libraries. From the multiplex PCR reads, TCRdb called clonotypes with MiXCR, one entry per CDR3 protein. The table records some 560,000 distinct CDR3 sequences, around 16% of them present only once. Stated time point: newly diagnosed GD, antithyroid drugs for less than 3 months. Extracted RNA from PBMCs served as the source of the TCR library. Another study also made use of these data, one on T cells in Graves' hyperthyroidism and ophthalmopathy.

Sequenced material: peripheral blood mononuclear cells (PBMCs), taken at new diagnosis, from a patient treated with antithyroid drugs. The receptors were sampled from a woman aged 35-65 years with Graves disease.

This clonotype was recorded at least ten times. The gene calls are TRBV6-2 or TRBV6-3 and TRBJ2-1; possibly TRBD1 for D (5 bases). CDR3 size: 19 residues. The V gene lost 5 bases and the J gene lost 0 bases, with 23 bases spanning the gap. Germline V lookup: CDR1 MNHEY, CDR2 SVGEGT. The CDR3 loop reads CASSLRTSWTPSSYNEQFF. CDR3 sequence (DNA): TGTGCCAGCAGTCTACGAACTTCCTGGACACCGAGCTCCTACAATGAGCAGTTCTTC.

This clonotype was found many times. The CDR3 region has the DNA TGTGCCAGCAGTGCGACTAGCGGGGTAGAGACCCAGTACTTC. Its protein product is CASSATSGVETQYF. This chain joins TRBV2 and TRBJ2-5; 11 bases line up with TRBD2. V shed 4 bases, J shed 4 bases, and the junction held 2 bases outside the gene matches. The CDR3 covers 14 residues. CDR1 is SNHLY and CDR2 is FYNNEI in the germline V gene. Based on the CDR3 plus reference TRBV2 and TRBJ2-5, the full variable domain is EPEVTQTPSHQVTQMGQEVILRCVPISNHLYFYWYRQILGQKVEFLVSFYNNEISEKSEIFDDQFSVERPDGSNFTLKIRSTKLEDSAMYFCASSATSGVETQYFGPGTRLLVL.

Many counts were recorded for this clonotype. This sequence joins TRBV28 and TRBJ2-2; 10 positions match TRBD1. Losses at the gene ends were 4 bases for V and 5 bases for J; bases not matched to a gene: 7. This CDR3 is built from 16 residues. Germline CDR1 MDHEN, CDR2 SYDVKM. The CDR3 is CASSSLDRGGTGELFF. DNA of the CDR3: TGTGCCAGCAGTTCTCTGGACAGGGGGGGGACCGGGGAGCTGTTTTTT.

This clonotype appeared a few times. Given the absence of the conserved phenylalanine or tryptophan at the CDR3 end, a read error is likely. The CDR3 reads CASSTGDTEAFI. The CDR3 DNA sequence: TGTGCCAGCAGTACAGGGGACACTGAAGCTTTCATT. The chain links TRBV12-3 or TRBV12-4 to TRBJ1-1, with TRBD1 matching over 7 bases. The V and J ends lost 5 bases and 3 bases, in that order; junction bases with no gene match: 0. The CDR3 extends over 12 amino acids.